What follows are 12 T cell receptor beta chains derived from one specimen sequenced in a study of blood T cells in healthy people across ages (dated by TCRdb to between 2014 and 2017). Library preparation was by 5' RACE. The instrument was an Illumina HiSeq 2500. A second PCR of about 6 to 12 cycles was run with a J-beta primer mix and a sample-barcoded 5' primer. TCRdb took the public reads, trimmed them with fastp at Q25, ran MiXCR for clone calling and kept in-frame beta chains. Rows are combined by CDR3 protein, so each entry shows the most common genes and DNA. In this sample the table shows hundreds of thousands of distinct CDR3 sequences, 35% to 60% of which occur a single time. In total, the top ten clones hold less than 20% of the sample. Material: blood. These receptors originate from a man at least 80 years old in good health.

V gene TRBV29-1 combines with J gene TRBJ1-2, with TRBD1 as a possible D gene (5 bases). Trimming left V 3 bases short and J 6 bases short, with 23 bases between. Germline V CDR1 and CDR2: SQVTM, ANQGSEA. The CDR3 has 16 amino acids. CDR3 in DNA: TGCAGCGTTGAGCCCTCAGACGGGACTGAGAAACATGGCTACACCTTC. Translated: CSVEPSDGTEKHGYTF.

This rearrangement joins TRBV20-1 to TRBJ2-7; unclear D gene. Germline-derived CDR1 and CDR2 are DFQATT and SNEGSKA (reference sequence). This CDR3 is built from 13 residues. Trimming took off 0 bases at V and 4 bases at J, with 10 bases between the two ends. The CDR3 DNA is TGCAGTGCTAGAGATAGTAACGCATACGAGCAGTACTTC. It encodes CSARDSNAYEQYF.

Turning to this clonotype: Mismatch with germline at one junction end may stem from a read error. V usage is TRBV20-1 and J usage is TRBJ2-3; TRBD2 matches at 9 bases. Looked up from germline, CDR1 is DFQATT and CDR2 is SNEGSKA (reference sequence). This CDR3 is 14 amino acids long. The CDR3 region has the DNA TGCGGTGCTAGAGAAAGCGGGAGGTCGGATACGCAGTATTTT. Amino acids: CGARESGRSDTQYF.

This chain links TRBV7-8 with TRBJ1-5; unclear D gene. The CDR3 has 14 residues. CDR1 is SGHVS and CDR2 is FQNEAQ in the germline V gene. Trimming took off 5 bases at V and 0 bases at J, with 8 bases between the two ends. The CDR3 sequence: CASSHRDSNQPQHF. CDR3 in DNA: TGTGCCAGCAGCCACCGAGATAGCAATCAGCCCCAGCATTTT. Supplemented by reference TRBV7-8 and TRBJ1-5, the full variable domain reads GAGVSQSPRYKVAKRGQDVALRCDPISGHVSLFWYQQALGQGPEFLTYFQNEAQLDKSGLPSDRFFAERPEGSVSTLKIQRTQQEDSAVYLCASSHRDSNQPQHFGDGTRLSIL.

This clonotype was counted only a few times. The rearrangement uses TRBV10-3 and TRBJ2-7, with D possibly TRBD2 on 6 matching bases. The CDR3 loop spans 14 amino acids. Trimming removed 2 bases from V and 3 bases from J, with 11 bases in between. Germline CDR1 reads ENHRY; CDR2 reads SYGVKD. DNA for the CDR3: TGTGCCATCAGTGAGATGTTAGCGGACTACGAGCAGTACTTC. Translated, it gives CAISEMLADYEQYF.

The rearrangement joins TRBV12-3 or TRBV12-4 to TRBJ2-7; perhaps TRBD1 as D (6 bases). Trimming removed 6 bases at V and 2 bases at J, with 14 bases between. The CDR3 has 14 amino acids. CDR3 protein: CASSQAGVAYEQYF. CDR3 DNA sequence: TGTGCCAGCAGCCAAGCAGGGGTGGCCTACGAGCAGTACTTC.

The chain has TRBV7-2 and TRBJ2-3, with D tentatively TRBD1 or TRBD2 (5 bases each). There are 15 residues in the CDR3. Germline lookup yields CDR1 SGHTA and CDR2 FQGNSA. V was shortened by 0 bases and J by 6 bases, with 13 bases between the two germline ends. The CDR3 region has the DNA TGTGCCAGCAGCTTAGCGGTAGGTGGGGGTGATACGCAGTATTTT. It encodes CASSLAVGGGDTQYF. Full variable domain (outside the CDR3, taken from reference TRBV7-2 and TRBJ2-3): GAGVSQSPSNKVTEKGKDVELRCDPISGHTALYWYRQSLGQGLEFLIYFQGNSAPDKSGLPSDRFSAERTGGSVSTLTIQRTQQEDSAVYLCASSLAVGGGDTQYFGPGTRLTVL.

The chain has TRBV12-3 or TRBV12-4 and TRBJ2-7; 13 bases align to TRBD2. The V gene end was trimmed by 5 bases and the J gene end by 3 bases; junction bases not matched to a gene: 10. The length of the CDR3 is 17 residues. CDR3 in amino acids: CASSPRTSGGLNYEQYF. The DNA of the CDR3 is TGTGCCAGCAGTCCCAGGACTAGCGGGGGCCTAAACTACGAGCAGTACTTC.

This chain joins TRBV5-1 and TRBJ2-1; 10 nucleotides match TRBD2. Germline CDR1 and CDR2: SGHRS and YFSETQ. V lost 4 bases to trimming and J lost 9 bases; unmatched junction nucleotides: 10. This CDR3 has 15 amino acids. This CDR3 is CASSPQLAGTGEQFF. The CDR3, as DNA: TGCGCCAGCAGCCCTCAACTAGCGGGAACGGGTGAGCAGTTCTTC.

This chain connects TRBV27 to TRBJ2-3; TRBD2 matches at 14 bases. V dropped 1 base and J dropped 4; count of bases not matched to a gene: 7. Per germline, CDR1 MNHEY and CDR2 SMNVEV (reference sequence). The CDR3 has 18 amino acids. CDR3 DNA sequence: TGTGCCAGCAGTTTATTCCAAATGACTAGCGGGAGGGCAGATACGCAGTATTTT. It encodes CASSLFQMTSGRADTQYF.

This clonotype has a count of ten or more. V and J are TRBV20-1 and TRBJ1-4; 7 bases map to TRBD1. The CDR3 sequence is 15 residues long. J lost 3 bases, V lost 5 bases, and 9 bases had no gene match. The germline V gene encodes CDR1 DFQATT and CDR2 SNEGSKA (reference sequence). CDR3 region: CSARMQGVANEKLFF. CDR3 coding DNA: TGCAGTGCTCGTATGCAGGGGGTCGCTAATGAAAAACTGTTTTTT.

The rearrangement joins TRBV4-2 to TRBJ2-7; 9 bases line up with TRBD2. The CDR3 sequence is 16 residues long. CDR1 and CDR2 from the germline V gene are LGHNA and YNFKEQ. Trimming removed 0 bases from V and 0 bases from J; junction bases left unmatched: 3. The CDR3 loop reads CASSQDRGLASYEQYF. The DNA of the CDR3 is TGTGCCAGCAGCCAAGATAGGGGACTAGCCTCCTACGAGCAGTACTTC.